Each of the 24 T cell receptor beta chains below was sequenced from the same sample in a study of beta chain features in type 1 diabetes. Expressed TCRB transcripts were sequenced because the entire RNA isolate underwent reverse transcription. Clones were read by immunoSEQ multiplex PCR, and TCRdb kept only the in-frame ones, dropping some. The sample holds about 250,000 clones, around an eighth seen once. Sample: naive CD4+ T cells from blood. All receptors derive from a woman aged 40-49 years in good health.

In its sample, this clone was seen a few times. The chain uses TRBV18 and TRBJ2-3; a weak D match, TRBD2 (7 bases). The V gene lost 3 bases and the J gene lost 4 bases, with 17 bases spanning the gap. The CDR3 sequence is 16 residues long. Germline V gene lookup returns CDR1 KGHSH and CDR2 LQKENI. The CDR3 DNA is TGTGCCAGCTCACCGGAGTGGGGGGGGCTTCCAGATACGCAGTATTTT. It codes for CASSPEWGGLPDTQYF.

The gene calls are TRBV2 and TRBJ2-7, with 13 nucleotides matching TRBD2. V lost 6 bases to trimming and J lost 3 bases; unmatched junction nucleotides: 5. CDR3 size: 15 residues. Germline V gene data show CDR1 as SNHLY and CDR2 as FYNNEI. The CDR3 sequence: CASRLTSGGFYEQYF. The CDR3 nucleotides are TGTGCCAGCAGGCTGACTAGCGGGGGGTTCTACGAGCAGTACTTC.

This clone was counted between two and nine times. The chain links TRBV6-5 to TRBJ2-5; 9 bases align to TRBD1. The CDR3 is 14 amino acids. In germline, CDR1 is MNHEY, CDR2 SVGAGI. The J segment lost 5 bases and the V segment lost 4 bases, leaving 5 bases of the junction unmatched. CDR3 coding DNA: TGTGCCAGCAGTTCACAGGGGGCAGCGGAGACCCAGTACTTC. It codes for CASSSQGAAETQYF.

V and J are TRBV9 and TRBJ1-2; possibly TRBD1 for D (5 bases). Germline CDR1 and CDR2: SGDLS and YYNGEE. This CDR3 is 15 amino acids long. V lost 0 bases to trimming and J lost 5 bases, with 14 bases between them. The CDR3 here is CASSVDHRSRYGYTF. The DNA of the CDR3 is TGTGCCAGCAGCGTAGATCACAGGAGCCGATATGGCTACACCTTC.

This clone occurred a few times. The chain has TRBV18 and TRBJ2-3, with D maybe TRBD2 (6 bases). V was shortened by 6 bases and J by 0 bases, with 7 bases between the two germline ends. The length of the CDR3 is 13 residues. CDR1 KGHSH and CDR2 LQKENI come from the germline V gene. CDR3 nucleotide sequence: TGTGCCAGCTCGGGACTGAGCACAGATACGCAGTATTTT. Translated, it gives CASSGLSTDTQYF.

This clone was recorded a few times. The rearrangement uses TRBV7-9 and TRBJ1-1, with 7 bases identical to TRBD1. CDR1 and CDR2 (germline): SEHNR, FQNEAQ (reference sequence). The CDR3 extends over 13 amino acids. V gave up 1 base and J gave up 7 bases; unmatched junction bases: 3. This chain's CDR3 is CASSLVGTDEAFF. The DNA of the CDR3 is TGTGCCAGCAGCTTAGTTGGGACAGATGAAGCTTTCTTT.

A few counts support this clone. The rearrangement links TRBV5-4 to TRBJ1-6; no clear D gene. CDR3 size: 14 residues. Trimming took 3 bases from V and 1 from J, leaving 5 bases between them. The germline V gene encodes CDR1 SGHNT and CDR2 YYREEE (reference sequence). CDR3 sequence reads: CASSSGSYNSPLHF. The DNA for the CDR3 is TGTGCCAGCAGCTCCGGTTCCTATAATTCACCCCTCCACTTT.

This clone occurred many times. This sequence joins TRBV4-3 and TRBJ2-7; TRBD1 matches at 9 bases. Germline loops: CDR1 LGHNA, CDR2 YSLEER. The V segment lost 0 bases and the J segment 4 bases; nucleotides outside the gene matches: 7. The CDR3 spans 16 residues. CDR3: CASSQDRDREGYEQYF. CDR3 DNA: TGCGCCAGCAGCCAAGATAGGGACAGGGAGGGGTACGAGCAGTACTTC.

This clone was seen a handful of times. This chain connects TRBV5-1 to TRBJ2-1; 9 bases agree with TRBD2. Unmatched junction bases numbered 8, after V lost 5 bases and J lost 8 bases. This CDR3 has 14 amino acids. Germline V gene lookup returns CDR1 SGHRS and CDR2 YFSETQ. The CDR3 coding sequence is TGCGCCAGCAGAGGAGCGGGGGGAAGGGATGAGCAGTTCTTC. Translating it yields CASRGAGGRDEQFF.

In this sample, this clone turned up a few times. The chain recombines TRBV20-1 with TRBJ1-2, with D perhaps matching TRBD1 (5 bases). Germline values: CDR1 DFQATT, CDR2 SNEGSKA (reference sequence). The CDR3 has 11 residues. The CDR3 region has the DNA TGCAGGGGGGGTCATGGCGGTGGCTACACCTTC. It is translated as CRGGHGGGYTF.

This clone was detected a few times. V is TRBV5-1 and J is TRBJ1-2; D unclear. This CDR3 spans 14 amino acids. V was trimmed by 0 bases and J by 1 base, leaving 7 bases between them. Germline V gives CDR1 SGHRS, CDR2 YFSETQ. CDR3 amino acids: CASSLGRGNYGYTF. CDR3 nucleotides: TGCGCCAGCAGCTTGGGCCGAGGTAACTATGGCTACACCTTC. The full variable domain, rest sourced from reference TRBV5-1 and TRBJ1-2, is KAGVTQTPRYLIKTRGQQVTLSCSPISGHRSVSWYQQTPGQGLQFLFEYFSETQRNKGNFPGRFSGRQFSNSRSEMNVSTLELGDSALYLCASSLGRGNYGYTFGSGTRLTVV.

The rearrangement uses TRBV19 and TRBJ1-1; D is possibly TRBD1 (5 bases). CDR3 length equals 13 residues. The V end lost 3 bases, the J end lost 4 bases, and 9 bases lay between the germline ends. Germline assignment: CDR1 LNHDA and CDR2 SQIVND (reference sequence). CDR3 amino acids: CASSIPGGTEAFF. The CDR3, as DNA: TGTGCCAGTAGTATTCCGGGGGGCACTGAAGCTTTCTTT.

V usage is TRBV15 and J usage is TRBJ1-1; the D is unclear. V was clipped by 2 bases and J by 1 base, with 11 bases between them. CDR3 length equals 15 residues. Germline CDR1 LNHNV, CDR2 YYDKDF (reference sequence). DNA of the CDR3: TGTGCCACCAGCAGAAGTACTGTGTCGAACACTGAAGCTTTCTTT. Translation gives CATSRSTVSNTEAFF.

This clone has more than one count but fewer than ten. V gene TRBV18 combines with J gene TRBJ1-2; no definite D call. V dropped 2 bases and J dropped 8 bases, with 9 bases sitting between them. Germline V lookup: CDR1 KGHSH, CDR2 LQKENI. The CDR3 length is 12 residues. This CDR3 reads CASSPDGRGYTF. In nucleotides, the CDR3 is TGTGCCAGCTCACCAGATGGGCGCGGCTACACCTTC.

Only a few counts were recorded for this clone. The CDR3: CASRQGIYSNQPQHF. As DNA, the CDR3 is TGCGCCAGCCGGCAGGGCATTTATAGCAATCAGCCCCAGCATTTT. This chain uses TRBV5-1 with TRBJ1-5, with a possible D match to TRBD1 (5 bases). The CDR3 has 15 residues. Per the germline V gene, CDR1 is SGHRS and CDR2 is YFSETQ. Trimming pared 7 bases from V and 0 bases from J, leaving 14 bases between. The full variable domain, in which reference TRBV5-1 and TRBJ1-5 provide the parts outside the CDR3, is KAGVTQTPRYLIKTRGQQVTLSCSPISGHRSVSWYQQTPGQGLQFLFEYFSETQRNKGNFPGRFSGRQFSNSRSEMNVSTLELGDSALYLCASRQGIYSNQPQHFGDGTRLSIL.

Concerning this clone itself: Other DNA sequences in this specimen translate into the identical CDR3. The chain is built from TRBV18 and TRBJ1-2; D not resolved. Per germline, CDR1 KGHSH and CDR2 LQKENI. This CDR3 has 12 amino acids. V gave up 6 bases and J gave up 5 bases, with 10 bases separating them. In DNA form, the CDR3 reads TGTGCCAGCTCCCCCCGCGAGTATGGCTACACCTTC. It specifies CASSPREYGYTF. The full variable domain, completed using reference TRBV18 and TRBJ1-2, is NAGVMQNPRHLVRRRGQEARLRCSPMKGHSHVYWYRQLPEEGLKFMVYLQKENIIDESGMPKERFSAEFPKEGPSILRIQQVVRGDSAAYFCASSPREYGYTFGSGTRLTVV.

This clone came up a few times. The chain has TRBV10-3 and TRBJ2-7; 7 bases agree with TRBD1. V gave up 6 bases and J gave up 0 bases; unmatched junction bases: 5. Germline CDR1 ENHRY, CDR2 SYGVKD. This CDR3 comprises 14 residues. The DNA of the CDR3 is TGTGCCATCAGATCCGGGACAGTCTCCTACGAGCAGTACTTC. Translation: CAIRSGTVSYEQYF.

V gene TRBV9 combines with J gene TRBJ2-1; 13 bases map to TRBD2. CDR1 is SGDLS and CDR2 is YYNGEE in the germline V gene. Germline trimming cut 4 bases from V and 4 bases from J; bases unmatched to any gene: 8. The CDR3 consists of 17 residues. CDR3 sequence (DNA): TGTGCCAGCAGCTCCGGAAGGACTAGCGGGGGTTACAATGAGCAGTTCTTC. Its translation: CASSSGRTSGGYNEQFF.

This clone has more than one count but fewer than ten. This chain connects TRBV5-4 to TRBJ1-2; 7 bases are shared with TRBD1. This CDR3 comprises 15 residues. Trimming took 0 bases from V and 6 from J; bases not matched to a gene: 8. Per germline, CDR1 SGHNT and CDR2 YYREEE (reference sequence). In nucleotides, the CDR3 is TGTGCCAGCAGCTTGGTGTTTGGGACAGATCATGGCTACACCTTC. It specifies CASSLVFGTDHGYTF. Full variable domain (outside the CDR3, taken from reference TRBV5-4 and TRBJ1-2): ETGVTQSPTHLIKTRGQQVTLRCSSQSGHNTVSWYQQALGQGPQFIFQYYREEENGRGNFPPRFSGLQFPNYSSELNVNALELDDSALYLCASSLVFGTDHGYTFGSGTRLTVV.

A few counts support this clone. The chain uses TRBV5-1 and TRBJ1-2; D may be TRBD1 (5 bases). Germline V gene sequence: CDR1 SGHRS, CDR2 YFSETQ. The CDR3 has 11 amino acids. The V gene lost 3 bases and the J gene lost 8 bases, with 8 bases spanning the gap. The CDR3 coding sequence is TGCGCCAGCAGCTCAGGGTTAGGCTACACCTTC. This gives the protein CASSSGLGYTF.

The chain has TRBV6-1 and TRBJ2-3; D is ambiguous. V was pared by 6 bases and J by 2 bases, with 6 bases between. There are 12 residues in the CDR3. Germline CDR1 is MNHNS and CDR2 is SASEGT. DNA for the CDR3: TGTGCCAGCAGGGCCGACACAGATACGCAGTATTTT. It encodes CASRADTDTQYF.

The chain couples TRBV28 to TRBJ2-3; TRBD2 agrees at 9 bases. This CDR3 is built from 15 residues. The V gene end was trimmed by 6 bases and the J gene end by 3 bases; junction bases not matched to a gene: 7. Germline CDR1 reads MDHEN; CDR2 reads SYDVKM. The CDR3 bases are TGTGCCAGCAGGTCCGGGCGGGGGGGTACAGATACGCAGTATTTT. Protein sequence: CASRSGRGGTDTQYF.

This clone was seen a few times. This chain connects TRBV9 to TRBJ2-3; 7 bases are a match to TRBD2. The junction had 8 bases not matched to a gene; V was cut back by 0 bases and J by 4 bases. Germline V gene lookup returns CDR1 SGDLS and CDR2 YYNGEE. This CDR3 comprises 16 residues. The CDR3 coding sequence is TGTGCCAGCAGCGTAGCCCCGACTAGCATCGCAGATACGCAGTATTTT. Amino acid sequence: CASSVAPTSIADTQYF.

This clone was counted a few times. The chain combines TRBV4-3 with TRBJ1-2; the match to TRBD1 covers 7 bases. The junction had 10 bases not matched to a gene; V was cut back by 5 bases and J by 4 bases. The CDR3 totals 15 residues. The germline gives CDR1 LGHNA, CDR2 YSLEER. The DNA of the CDR3 is TGCGCCAGCAGCGTAAGCACAGGGGTGGGCTATGGCTACACCTTC. This translates into CASSVSTGVGYGYTF.